This T cell receptor (beta chain) is from a study of cytotoxic CD8 clonotypes in ibrutinib-treated CLL. For the study at large: Response samples were taken after a median roughly 13 months of treatment, range 6 to 36. General study points: Circulating CD8+ T-cell counts were tracked by baseline clonality, which exceeded that of age-matched healthy donors.

As regards this clone: Its antigen is as yet unknown.

This CDR3 spans 16 amino acids. Germline lookup yields CDR1 MNHEY and CDR2 SVGAGI. With 4 bases removed from V and 6 bases from J, the gap between germline ends came to 19 bases. Produced via immunoSEQ multiplex PCR; TCRdb's table is partial and in-frame only. Of 9,500 to 14,000 clones in the sample, 81% were seen once. The starting material was PBMCs, obtained at disease progression, from a patient treated with ibrutinib. The sequence was obtained from a human donor with chronic lymphocytic leukemia. This chain links TRBV6-5 with TRBJ2-1; possibly TRBD1 or TRBD2 for D (5 bases each). This chain's CDR3 is CASSSHWSGSPNEQFF. In DNA, the CDR3 is TGTGCCAGCAGTTCTCACTGGTCAGGGAGCCCCAATGAGCAGTTCTTC.